This T cell receptor beta chain appears in the sequencing data of a study of blood T cell repertoires in COVID-19. Looking at the study overall: PBMCs, B-cell-depleted T cells, or T cells were the source of the cDNA or gDNA that made up the material.

This table comes from immunoSEQ multiplex PCR, and its TCRdb copy is limited to in-frame clones, with some not included. The sample includes about 260,000 clones, 75% to 90% of them seen just once. The sequenced sample was peripheral blood. The receptor's source is a man aged 25 to 40 with active or convalescent COVID-19.

DNA for the CDR3: TGTGCCAGCAGCGTAGACGCCGGGTTTCCCTACGAGCAGTACTTC. Its translation: CASSVDAGFPYEQYF. This chain connects TRBV9 to TRBJ2-7, with D uncertain. Germline CDR1 is SGDLS and CDR2 is YYNGEE. The V end lost 0 bases, the J end lost 2 bases, and 12 bases lay between the germline ends. The CDR3 has 15 residues. The whole variable domain, remainder taken from reference TRBV9 and TRBJ2-7, is DSGVTQTPKHLITATGQRVTLRCSPRSGDLSVYWYQQSLDQGLQFLIQYYNGEERAKGNILERFSAQQFPDLHSELNLSSLELGDSALYFCASSVDAGFPYEQYFGPGTRLTVT.